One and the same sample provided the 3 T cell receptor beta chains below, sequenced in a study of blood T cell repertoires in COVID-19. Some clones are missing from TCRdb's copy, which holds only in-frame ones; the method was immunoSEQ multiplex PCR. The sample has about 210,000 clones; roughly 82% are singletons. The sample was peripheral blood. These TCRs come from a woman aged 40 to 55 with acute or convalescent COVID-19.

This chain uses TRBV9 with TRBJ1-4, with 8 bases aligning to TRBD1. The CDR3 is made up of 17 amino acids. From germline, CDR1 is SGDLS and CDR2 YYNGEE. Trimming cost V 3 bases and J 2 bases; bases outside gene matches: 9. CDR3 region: CASSAGTGSSTNEKLFF. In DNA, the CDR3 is TGTGCCAGCAGCGCCGGGACAGGTAGTTCGACTAATGAAAAACTGTTTTTT.

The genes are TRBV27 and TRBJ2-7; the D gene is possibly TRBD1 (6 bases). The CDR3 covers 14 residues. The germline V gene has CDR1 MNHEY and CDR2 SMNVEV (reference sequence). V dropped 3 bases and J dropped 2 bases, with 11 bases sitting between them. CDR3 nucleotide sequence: TGTGCCAGCAGTTTTGGACAGTATACCTACGAGCAGTACTTC. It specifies CASSFGQYTYEQYF.

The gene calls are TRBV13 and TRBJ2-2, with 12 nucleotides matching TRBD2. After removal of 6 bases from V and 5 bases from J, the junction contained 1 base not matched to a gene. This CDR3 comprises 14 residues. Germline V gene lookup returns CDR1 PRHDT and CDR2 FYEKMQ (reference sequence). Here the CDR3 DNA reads TGTGCCAGCAGGACTAGCGGGGGAACCGGGGAGCTGTTTTTT. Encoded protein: CASRTSGGTGELFF.